The 17 T cell receptor beta chains reported below all come from one sample, sequenced in a study of CD8 T cells in ankylosing spondylitis. Antigens for these TCRs are unknown. One entry per CDR3 protein, called by TCRdb with MiXCR from the 5' RACE reads. Found here are roughly 90,000 distinct CDR3 sequences, 9% of them singletons; the top ten hold about 30%. Study-wide findings and caveats: Within ankylosing spondylitis blood, a TCR beta motif made up of several highly homologous variants appeared to be characteristic.

Sequenced input: blood, either unsorted or a sorted T cell fraction (not recorded which). All receptors come from a male donor with ankylosing spondylitis.

The gene calls are TRBV13 and TRBJ2-1; D tentatively reads TRBD1 or TRBD2 (9 bases each). Between the trimmed V and J ends, which lost 4 bases and 9 bases, there was a span of 28 bases. This CDR3 has 18 amino acids. The germline CDR1 and CDR2 sequences are PRHDT and FYEKMQ (reference sequence). The CDR3 DNA reads as TGTGCCAGCAGCTCCAAGCGGGAGGCCCGACAGGGGGTTGTTGAGCAGTTCTTC. Protein product: CASSSKREARQGVVEQFF.

This clonotype was detected ten times or more. The CDR3 protein is CASSLEGTSGYNEQFF. The CDR3 DNA is TGCGCCAGCAGCTTGGAGGGGACTAGCGGTTACAATGAGCAGTTCTTC. This rearrangement joins TRBV5-1 to TRBJ2-1; 11 bases line up with TRBD2. The V segment lost 0 bases and the J segment 4 bases; nucleotides outside the gene matches: 3. Germline V gene sequence: CDR1 SGHRS, CDR2 YFSETQ. This CDR3 spans 16 amino acids.

The J gene is TRBJ1-1, the V gene TRBV27, with D unclear. Trimming stripped 8 bases from V and 0 bases from J, with 13 bases between. CDR1 and CDR2 from the germline V gene are MNHEY and SMNVEV (reference sequence). The CDR3 consists of 14 residues. The CDR3 DNA reads TGTGCCAGCGGCTGGGCGGCGATGAACACTGAAGCTTTCTTT. Encoded protein: CASGWAAMNTEAFF.

This clonotype was observed a handful of times. This chain uses TRBV6-5 with TRBJ2-2, with 7 bases fitting TRBD2. After removal of 1 base from V and 1 base from J, the junction contained 6 bases not matched to a gene. CDR3 size: 17 residues. CDR1 and CDR2 from the germline V gene are MNHEY and SVGAGI. Here the CDR3 reads CASSYFGLVENTGELFF. The CDR3 coding sequence is TGTGCCAGCAGTTACTTTGGACTAGTTGAGAACACCGGGGAGCTGTTTTTT.

This clonotype showed up many times. The rearrangement joins TRBV20-1 to TRBJ2-5; tentative D call: TRBD2 (6 bases). Germline V gives CDR1 DFQATT, CDR2 SNEGSKA (reference sequence). This CDR3 spans 14 amino acids. Trimming took 1 base from V and 2 from J, leaving 11 bases between them. The CDR3: CSARAGSGQETQYF. As DNA, the CDR3 is TGCAGTGCTAGAGCGGGTAGCGGTCAAGAGACCCAGTACTTC.

With regard to this clonotype: Germline and junction disagree at one end, which may indicate a read error. This chain uses TRBV12-5 with TRBJ1-3; D might be TRBD1 (5 bases). Per germline, CDR1 LGHNT and CDR2 FRNRAP. The CDR3 runs to 17 residues. The chain's CDR3 is CVSGLVLRGSSGNTIYF. Here the CDR3 DNA reads TGTGTTAGTGGTTTGGTACTTCGGGGGTCCTCTGGAAACACCATATATTTT. Combining the CDR3 with reference TRBV12-5 and TRBJ1-3 gives the whole variable domain DARVTQTPRHKVTEMGQEVTMRCQPILGHNTVFWYRQTMMQGLELLAYFRNRAPLDDSGMPKDRFSAEMPDATLATLKIQPSEPRDSAVYFCVSGLVLRGSSGNTIYFGEGSWLTVV.

CDR3 bases: TGTGCCAGCAGTTTCCAACAGGAAAAACTGTTTTTT. Its translation: CASSFQQEKLFF. V and J are TRBV28 and TRBJ1-4; no firm D call. The CDR3 contains 12 residues. V lost 3 bases and J 8 bases, leaving 7 bases between the germline ends. The germline CDR1 and CDR2 sequences are MDHEN and SYDVKM. Supplemented by reference TRBV28 and TRBJ1-4, the full variable domain reads DVKVTQSSRYLVKRTGEKVFLECVQDMDHENMFWYRQDPGLGLRLIYFSYDVKMKEKGDIPEGYSVSREKKERFSLILESASTNQTSMYLCASSFQQEKLFFGSGTQLSVL.

At least ten counts were recorded for this clonotype. V usage is TRBV5-1 and J usage is TRBJ1-1; D not resolved. Trimming took 0 bases from V and 11 from J, leaving 20 bases between them. This CDR3 is 15 amino acids long. CDR1 SGHRS and CDR2 YFSETQ come from the germline V gene. The chain's CDR3 is CASSLEGRQGSWAFF. CDR3 DNA sequence: TGCGCCAGCAGCTTGGAGGGCCGACAAGGGTCCTGGGCTTTCTTT.

The sample holds many counts of this clonotype. The chain employs TRBV7-2 and TRBJ1-5, with no clear D. CDR1 is SGHTA, CDR2 FQGNSA, per germline. The V end was cut by 3 bases, the J end by 0 bases, with 12 bases between. CDR3 size: 16 residues. CDR3 in DNA: TGTGCCAGCAGCTTGTCCCTTTGGCCTAGCAATCAGCCCCAGCATTTT. Translation gives CASSLSLWPSNQPQHF.

This chain uses TRBV5-1 with TRBJ2-1; 13 bases fit TRBD2. V gave up 4 bases and J gave up 10 bases; unmatched junction bases: 11. The CDR3 runs to 16 residues. CDR1 is SGHRS and CDR2 is YFSETQ in the germline V gene. The CDR3 loop is CASSPDRLAGGDEQFF. CDR3 sequence (DNA): TGCGCCAGCAGCCCCGACAGACTAGCGGGAGGTGACGAGCAGTTCTTC.

The chain links TRBV7-9 to TRBJ2-7, with TRBD2 matching 13 bases. CDR1 and CDR2 from the germline V gene are SEHNR and FQNEAQ (reference sequence). Trimming at V came to 5 bases and at J to 6 bases, leaving 7 bases not matched to a gene. CDR3 length: 15 amino acids. CDR3 protein: CASSPGTSGIGEQYV. DNA of the CDR3: TGTGCCAGCAGCCCCGGGACTAGCGGGATAGGCGAGCAGTACGTC.

The chain combines TRBV15 with TRBJ2-7; perhaps TRBD2 as D (6 bases). Germline values: CDR1 LNHNV, CDR2 YYDKDF (reference sequence). The CDR3 is made up of 14 amino acids. V lost 5 bases, J lost 3 bases, and 14 bases lay in between. The CDR3 sequence is CATSGPSGDYEQYF. The CDR3 bases are TGTGCCACCAGCGGCCCCTCGGGGGACTACGAGCAGTACTTC.

The DNA for the CDR3 is TGTGCGACACGGCCCGCGAACTATGGCTACACCTTC. It is translated as CATRPANYGYTF. The chain carries TRBV12-3 or TRBV12-4 and TRBJ1-2; D ambiguous. CDR3 length: 12 residues.

There are many counts of this clonotype. The chain uses TRBV29-1 and TRBJ2-3, with D hard to call. V was trimmed by 3 bases and J by 2 bases, leaving 3 bases between them. CDR1 is SQVTM, CDR2 ANQGSEA, per germline. The CDR3 length is 11 residues. The CDR3 spells CSVDPTDTQYF. Written as DNA, the CDR3 is TGCAGCGTTGATCCCACAGATACGCAGTATTTT.

The chain carries TRBV4-2 and TRBJ2-1; 8 bases are a match to TRBD1. With 6 bases clipped from V and 3 bases from J, the junction kept 4 bases outside the gene matches. This CDR3 has 14 residues. CDR1 is LGHNA and CDR2 is YNFKEQ in the germline V gene. CDR3 nucleotides: TGTGCCAGCAGTAAGGACAGGGACTACAATGAGCAGTTCTTC. This translates into CASSKDRDYNEQFF.

The chain employs TRBV5-6 and TRBJ2-5; TRBD1 aligns across 7 bases. CDR3 length equals 15 residues. J lost 2 bases, V lost 4 bases, and 8 bases had no gene match. The V gene's germline CDR1 is SGHDT and CDR2 YYEEEE. The CDR3 is CASSPLGQPQETQYF. CDR3 DNA sequence: TGTGCCAGCAGCCCATTGGGACAGCCGCAAGAGACCCAGTACTTC.

This clonotype showed up many times. The rearrangement uses TRBV30 and TRBJ2-1; a possible D gene is TRBD2 (6 bases). Germline CDR1 reads GTSNPN; CDR2 reads SVGIG (reference sequence). V shed 3 bases and J shed 10 bases, with 16 bases lying between them. The CDR3 is 13 amino acids. The chain's CDR3 is CAWSLDSRGEQFF. The CDR3 DNA sequence: TGTGCCTGGAGCCTGGACTCCCGGGGGGAGCAGTTCTTC.